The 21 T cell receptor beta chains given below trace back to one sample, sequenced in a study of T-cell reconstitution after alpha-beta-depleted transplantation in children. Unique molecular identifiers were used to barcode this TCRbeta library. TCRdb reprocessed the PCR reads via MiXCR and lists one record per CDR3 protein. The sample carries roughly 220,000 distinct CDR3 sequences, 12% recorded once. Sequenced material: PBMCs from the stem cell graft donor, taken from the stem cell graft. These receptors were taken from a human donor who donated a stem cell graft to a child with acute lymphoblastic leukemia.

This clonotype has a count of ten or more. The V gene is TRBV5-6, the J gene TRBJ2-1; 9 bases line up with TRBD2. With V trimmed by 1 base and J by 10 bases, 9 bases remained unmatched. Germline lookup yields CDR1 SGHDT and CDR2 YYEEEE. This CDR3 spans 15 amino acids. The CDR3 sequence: CASSLSSGSIWEQFF. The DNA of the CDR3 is TGTGCCAGCAGCTTGAGTAGCGGGAGTATCTGGGAGCAGTTCTTC.

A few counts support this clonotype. The CDR3 DNA follows: TGTGCCAGCAGCTCCCGGACAGGGCTCGGCTATGGCTACACCTTC. It yields the protein CASSSRTGLGYGYTF. The chain carries TRBV9 and TRBJ1-2, with 8 positions matching TRBD1. The CDR3 has 15 residues. Trimming cost V 4 bases and J 4 bases; bases outside gene matches: 9. CDR1 and CDR2 from the germline V gene are SGDLS and YYNGEE. Looking up the rest from reference TRBV9 and TRBJ1-2 gives the full variable domain: DSGVTQTPKHLITATGQRVTLRCSPRSGDLSVYWYQQSLDQGLQFLIQYYNGEERAKGNILERFSAQQFPDLHSELNLSSLELGDSALYFCASSSRTGLGYGYTFGSGTRLTVV.

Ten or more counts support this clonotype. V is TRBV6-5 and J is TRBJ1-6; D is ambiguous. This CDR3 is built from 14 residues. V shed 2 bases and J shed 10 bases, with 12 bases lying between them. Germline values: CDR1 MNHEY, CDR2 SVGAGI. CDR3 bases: TGTGCCAGCAGTTACGATGGCAGTAACTCACCCCTCCACTTT. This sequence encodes CASSYDGSNSPLHF.

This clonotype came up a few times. In DNA form, the CDR3 reads TGCAGTGCTAGAGTTCCAGTGAACTATGGCTACACCTTC. Protein: CSARVPVNYGYTF. This chain connects TRBV20-1 to TRBJ1-2; no reliable D call. There are 13 residues in the CDR3. V was trimmed by 1 base and J by 2 bases, leaving 8 bases between them. CDR1 and CDR2 from the germline V gene are DFQATT and SNEGSKA (reference sequence).

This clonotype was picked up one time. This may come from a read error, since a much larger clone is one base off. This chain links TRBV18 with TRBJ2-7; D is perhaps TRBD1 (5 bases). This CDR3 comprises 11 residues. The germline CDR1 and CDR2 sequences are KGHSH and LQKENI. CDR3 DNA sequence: TGTGCCACCTCACAGGTGGACGAGCAGTACTTC. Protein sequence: CATSQVDEQYF.

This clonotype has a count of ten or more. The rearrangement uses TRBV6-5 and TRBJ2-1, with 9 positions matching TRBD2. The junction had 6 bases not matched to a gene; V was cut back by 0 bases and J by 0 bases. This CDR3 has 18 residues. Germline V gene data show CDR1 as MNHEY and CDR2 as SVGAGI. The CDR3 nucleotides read TGTGCCAGCAGTTACTCTAGCGGGGGTGTTAGCTCCTACAATGAGCAGTTCTTC. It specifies CASSYSSGGVSSYNEQFF.

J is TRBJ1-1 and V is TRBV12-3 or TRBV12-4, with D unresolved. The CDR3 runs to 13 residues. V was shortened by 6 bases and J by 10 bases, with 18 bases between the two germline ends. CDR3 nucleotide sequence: TGTGCCAGCAGGGCGGCTCATTCGCCTGGAGCTTTCTTT. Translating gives CASRAAHSPGAFF.

CDR3 coding DNA: TGTGCCTGGAGAGTCCAAGGACTAGCGGGGCGCAATGAGCAGTTCTTC. This encodes CAWRVQGLAGRNEQFF. V is TRBV30 and J is TRBJ2-1; TRBD2 matches 12 bases. With 3 bases clipped from V and 6 bases from J, the junction kept 9 bases outside the gene matches. This CDR3 is built from 16 residues. Germline lookup yields CDR1 GTSNPN and CDR2 SVGIG (reference sequence).

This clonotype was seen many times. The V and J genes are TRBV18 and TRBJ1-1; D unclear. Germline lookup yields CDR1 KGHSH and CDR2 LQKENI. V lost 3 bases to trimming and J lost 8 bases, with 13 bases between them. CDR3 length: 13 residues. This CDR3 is CASSPSARLEAFF. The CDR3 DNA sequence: TGTGCCAGCTCACCCTCAGCTCGTCTAGAAGCTTTCTTT. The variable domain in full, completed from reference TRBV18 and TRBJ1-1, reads NAGVMQNPRHLVRRRGQEARLRCSPMKGHSHVYWYRQLPEEGLKFMVYLQKENIIDESGMPKERFSAEFPKEGPSILRIQQVVRGDSAAYFCASSPSARLEAFFGQGTRLTVV.

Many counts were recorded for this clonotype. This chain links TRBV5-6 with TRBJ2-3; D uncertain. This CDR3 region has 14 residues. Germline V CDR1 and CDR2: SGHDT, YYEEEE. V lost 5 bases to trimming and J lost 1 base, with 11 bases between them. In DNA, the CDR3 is TGTGCCAGCAGTGGAACAGAGCGCACAGATACGCAGTATTTT. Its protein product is CASSGTERTDTQYF.

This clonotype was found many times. CDR3 region: CASSSRGDPQETQYF. CDR3 DNA: TGCGCCAGCAGCTCTCGAGGGGACCCCCAAGAGACCCAGTACTTC. The chain recombines TRBV5-1 with TRBJ2-5; D may correspond to TRBD1 or TRBD2 (5 bases each). CDR1 and CDR2 from the germline V gene are SGHRS and YFSETQ. The V gene lost 3 bases and the J gene lost 1 base, with 13 bases spanning the gap. The CDR3 spans 15 residues.

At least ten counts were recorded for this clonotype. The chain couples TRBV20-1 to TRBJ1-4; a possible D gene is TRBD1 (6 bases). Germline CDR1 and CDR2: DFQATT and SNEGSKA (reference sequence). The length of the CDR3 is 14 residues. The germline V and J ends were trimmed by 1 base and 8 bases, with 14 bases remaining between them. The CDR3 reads CSARGLQGREKLFF. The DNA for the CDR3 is TGCAGTGCTAGAGGCCTTCAGGGGAGGGAAAAACTGTTTTTT.

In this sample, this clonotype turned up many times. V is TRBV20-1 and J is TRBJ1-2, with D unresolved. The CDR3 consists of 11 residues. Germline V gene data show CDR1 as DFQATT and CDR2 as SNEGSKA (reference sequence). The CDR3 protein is CSPRAGYGYTF. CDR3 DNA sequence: TGCAGCCCGCGGGCGGGGTATGGCTACACCTTC.

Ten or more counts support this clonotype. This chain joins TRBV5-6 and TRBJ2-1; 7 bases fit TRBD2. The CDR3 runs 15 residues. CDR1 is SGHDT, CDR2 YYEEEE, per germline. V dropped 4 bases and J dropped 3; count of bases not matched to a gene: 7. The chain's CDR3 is CASSIGPSGYNEQFF. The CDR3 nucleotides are TGTGCCAGCAGCATTGGTCCTAGCGGCTACAATGAGCAGTTCTTC.

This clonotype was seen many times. CDR3 DNA: TGCAGTGCTAGAGATTTCTCGGGGGGGCTCTACGAGCAGTACTTC. It is translated as CSARDFSGGLYEQYF. This chain links TRBV20-1 with TRBJ2-7, with TRBD2 identical over 8 bases. CDR3 size: 15 residues. The germline gives CDR1 DFQATT, CDR2 SNEGSKA (reference sequence). V lost 0 bases to trimming and J lost 3 bases; unmatched junction nucleotides: 7.

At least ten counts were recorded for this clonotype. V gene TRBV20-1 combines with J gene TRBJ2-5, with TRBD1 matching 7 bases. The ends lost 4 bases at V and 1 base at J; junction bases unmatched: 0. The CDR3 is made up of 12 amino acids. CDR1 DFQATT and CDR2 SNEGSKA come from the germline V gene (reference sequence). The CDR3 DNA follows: TGCAGTGCTACAGGGGGCCAAGAGACCCAGTACTTC. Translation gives CSATGGQETQYF.

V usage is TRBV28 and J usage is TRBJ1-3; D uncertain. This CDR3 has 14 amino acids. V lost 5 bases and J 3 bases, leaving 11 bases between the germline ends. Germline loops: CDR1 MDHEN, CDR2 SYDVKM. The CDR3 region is CASSPLWVGNTIYF. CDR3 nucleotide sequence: TGTGCCAGCAGTCCCCTCTGGGTTGGAAACACCATATATTTT. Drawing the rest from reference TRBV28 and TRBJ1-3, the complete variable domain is DVKVTQSSRYLVKRTGEKVFLECVQDMDHENMFWYRQDPGLGLRLIYFSYDVKMKEKGDIPEGYSVSREKKERFSLILESASTNQTSMYLCASSPLWVGNTIYFGEGSWLTVV.

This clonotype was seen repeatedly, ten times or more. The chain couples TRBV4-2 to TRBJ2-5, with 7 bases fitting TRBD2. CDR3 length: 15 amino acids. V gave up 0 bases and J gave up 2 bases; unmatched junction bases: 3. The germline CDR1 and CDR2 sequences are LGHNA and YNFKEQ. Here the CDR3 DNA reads TGTGCCAGCAGCCAAGATTGGGGGGGGCAAGAGACCCAGTACTTC. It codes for CASSQDWGGQETQYF.

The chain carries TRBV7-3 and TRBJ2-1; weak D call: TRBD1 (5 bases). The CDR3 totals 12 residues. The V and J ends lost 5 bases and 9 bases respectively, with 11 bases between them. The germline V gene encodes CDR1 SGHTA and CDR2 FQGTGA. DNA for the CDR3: TGTGCCAGCAGCCCAGGCCAGGGTGAGCAGTTCTTC. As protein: CASSPGQGEQFF.

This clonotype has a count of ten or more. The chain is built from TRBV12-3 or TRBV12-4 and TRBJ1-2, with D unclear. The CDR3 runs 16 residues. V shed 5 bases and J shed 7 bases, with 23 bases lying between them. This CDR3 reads CASSPPLSGVKSGYTF. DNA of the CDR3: TGTGCCAGCAGTCCACCCCTTAGTGGGGTGAAAAGTGGCTACACCTTC.

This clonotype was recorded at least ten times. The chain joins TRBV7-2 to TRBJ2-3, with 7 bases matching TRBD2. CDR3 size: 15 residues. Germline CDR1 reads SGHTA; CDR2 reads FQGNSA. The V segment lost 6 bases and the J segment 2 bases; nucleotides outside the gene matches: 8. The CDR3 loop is CASRGLSYYTDTQYF. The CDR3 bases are TGTGCCAGCAGGGGACTATCCTACTACACAGATACGCAGTATTTT.